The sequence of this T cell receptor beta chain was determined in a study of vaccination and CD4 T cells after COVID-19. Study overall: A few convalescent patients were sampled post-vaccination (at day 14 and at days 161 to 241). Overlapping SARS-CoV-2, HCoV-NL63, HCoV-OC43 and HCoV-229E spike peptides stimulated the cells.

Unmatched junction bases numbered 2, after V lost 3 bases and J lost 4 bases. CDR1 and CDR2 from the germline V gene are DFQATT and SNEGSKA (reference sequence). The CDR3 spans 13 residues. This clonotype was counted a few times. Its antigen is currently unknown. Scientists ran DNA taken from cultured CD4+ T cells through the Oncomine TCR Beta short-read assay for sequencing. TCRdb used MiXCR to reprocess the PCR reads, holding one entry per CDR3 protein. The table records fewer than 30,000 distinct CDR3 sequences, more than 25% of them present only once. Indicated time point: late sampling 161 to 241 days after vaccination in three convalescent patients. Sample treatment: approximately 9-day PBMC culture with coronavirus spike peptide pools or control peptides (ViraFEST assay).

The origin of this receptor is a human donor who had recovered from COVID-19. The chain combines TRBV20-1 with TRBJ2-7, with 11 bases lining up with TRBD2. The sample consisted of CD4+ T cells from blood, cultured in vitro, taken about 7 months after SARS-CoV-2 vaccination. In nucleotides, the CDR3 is TGCAGTGCTAGTCTAGCGGGGGGATACGAGCAGTACTTC. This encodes CSASLAGGYEQYF.